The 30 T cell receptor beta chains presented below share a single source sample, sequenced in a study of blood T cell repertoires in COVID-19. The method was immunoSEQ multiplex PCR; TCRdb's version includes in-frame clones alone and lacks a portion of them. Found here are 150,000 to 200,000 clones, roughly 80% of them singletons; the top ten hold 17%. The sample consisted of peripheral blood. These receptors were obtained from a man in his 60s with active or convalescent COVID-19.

The CDR3 loop is CASSKEAGTGVGQPQHF. The CDR3 DNA is TGTGCCAGCAGCAAGGAGGCCGGGACAGGGGTTGGGCAGCCCCAGCATTTT. The chain recombines TRBV7-8 with TRBJ1-5, with TRBD1 matching 10 bases. This CDR3 is 17 amino acids long. The V gene's germline CDR1 is SGHVS and CDR2 FQNEAQ. V dropped 5 bases and J dropped 7; count of bases not matched to a gene: 14.

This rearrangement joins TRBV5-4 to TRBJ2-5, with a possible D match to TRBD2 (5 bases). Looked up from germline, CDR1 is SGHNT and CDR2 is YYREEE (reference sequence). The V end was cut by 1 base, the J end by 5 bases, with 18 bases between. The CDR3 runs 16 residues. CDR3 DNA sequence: TGTGCCAGCAGCTTGAATTCTAGAGGGAGAGGTGAGACCCAGTACTTC. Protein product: CASSLNSRGRGETQYF.

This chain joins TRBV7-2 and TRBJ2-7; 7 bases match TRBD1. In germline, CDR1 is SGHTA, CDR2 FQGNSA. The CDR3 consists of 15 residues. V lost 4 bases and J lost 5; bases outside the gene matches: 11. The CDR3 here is CASSSTGALYDEQYF. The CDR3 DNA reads TGTGCCAGCAGCTCCACAGGGGCCCTCTACGACGAGCAGTACTTC.

The CDR3 coding sequence is TGTGCCAGCAGTGGACGGGACAGGGGAAGTCAGCCCCAGCATTTT. Its translation is CASSGRDRGSQPQHF. The chain recombines TRBV2 with TRBJ1-5; 10 nucleotides agree with TRBD1. This CDR3 comprises 15 residues. Trimming removed 4 bases from V and 6 bases from J; junction bases left unmatched: 6. In germline, CDR1 is SNHLY, CDR2 FYNNEI.

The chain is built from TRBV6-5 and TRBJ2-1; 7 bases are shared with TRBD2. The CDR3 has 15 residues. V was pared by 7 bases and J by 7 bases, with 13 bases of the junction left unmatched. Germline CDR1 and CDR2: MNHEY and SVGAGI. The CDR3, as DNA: TGTGCCAGCACCCCCTGGGGGGGAGAGTTGAATGAGCAGTTCTTC. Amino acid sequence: CASTPWGGELNEQFF.

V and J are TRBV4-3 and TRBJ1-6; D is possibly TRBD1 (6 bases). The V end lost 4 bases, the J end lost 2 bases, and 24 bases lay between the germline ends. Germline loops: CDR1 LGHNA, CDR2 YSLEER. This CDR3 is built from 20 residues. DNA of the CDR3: TGCGCCAGCAGCCCTACCATGCAGGGGATTAATAGCGCCTATAATTCACCCCTCCACTTT. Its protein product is CASSPTMQGINSAYNSPLHF.

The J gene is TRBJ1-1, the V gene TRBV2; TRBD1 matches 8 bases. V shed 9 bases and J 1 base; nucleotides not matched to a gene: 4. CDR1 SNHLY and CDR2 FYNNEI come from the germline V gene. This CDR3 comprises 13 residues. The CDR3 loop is CASRQGANTEAFF. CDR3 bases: TGTGCCAGTCGGCAGGGGGCGAACACTGAAGCTTTCTTT.

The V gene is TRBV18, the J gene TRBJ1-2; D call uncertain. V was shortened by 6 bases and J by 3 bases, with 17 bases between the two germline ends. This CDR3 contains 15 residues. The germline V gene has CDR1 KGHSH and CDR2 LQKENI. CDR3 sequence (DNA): TGTGCCAGCTCCCCTCGCCAAGGAGGCGACTATGGCTACACCTTC. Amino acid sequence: CASSPRQGGDYGYTF.

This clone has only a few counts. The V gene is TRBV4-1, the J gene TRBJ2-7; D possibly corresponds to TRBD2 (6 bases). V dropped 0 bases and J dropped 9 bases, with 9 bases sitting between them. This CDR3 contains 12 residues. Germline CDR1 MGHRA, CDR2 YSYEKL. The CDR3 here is CASSQEFGRQYF. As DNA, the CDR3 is TGCGCCAGCAGCCAAGAATTCGGGAGGCAGTACTTC.

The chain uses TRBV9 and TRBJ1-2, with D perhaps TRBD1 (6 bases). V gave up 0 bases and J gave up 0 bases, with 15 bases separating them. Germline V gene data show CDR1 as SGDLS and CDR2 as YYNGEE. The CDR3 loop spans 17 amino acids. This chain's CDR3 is CASSVARDMKANYGYTF. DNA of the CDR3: TGTGCCAGCAGCGTAGCTAGGGACATGAAAGCTAACTATGGCTACACCTTC.

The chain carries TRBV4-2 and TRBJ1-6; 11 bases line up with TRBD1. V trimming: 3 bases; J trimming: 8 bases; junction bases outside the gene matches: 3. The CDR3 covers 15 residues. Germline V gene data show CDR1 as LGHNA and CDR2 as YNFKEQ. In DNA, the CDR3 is TGTGCCAGCAGCCACCGGGACAGGGGGGATTCACCCCTCCACTTT. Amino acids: CASSHRDRGDSPLHF.

For the CDR3, the DNA is TGTGCCAGCAGCGGGAGTAAGGTCGAGCAGTACTTC. It translates to CASSGSKVEQYF. The rearrangement joins TRBV6-5 to TRBJ2-7; perhaps TRBD2 as D (6 bases). V gave up 6 bases and J gave up 6 bases, with 12 bases separating them. This CDR3 has 12 residues. Germline loops: CDR1 MNHEY, CDR2 SVGAGI.

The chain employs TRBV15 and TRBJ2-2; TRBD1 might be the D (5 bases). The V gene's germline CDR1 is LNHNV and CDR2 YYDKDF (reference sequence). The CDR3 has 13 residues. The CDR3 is CASAQVNTGELFF. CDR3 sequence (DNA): TGTGCTTCCGCACAGGTAAACACCGGGGAGCTGTTTTTT. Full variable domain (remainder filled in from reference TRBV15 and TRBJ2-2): DAMVIQNPRYQVTQFGKPVTLSCSQTLNHNVMYWYQQKSSQAPKLLFHYYDKDFNNEADTPDNFQSRRPNTSFCFLDIRSPGLGDTAMYLCASAQVNTGELFFGEGSRLTVL.

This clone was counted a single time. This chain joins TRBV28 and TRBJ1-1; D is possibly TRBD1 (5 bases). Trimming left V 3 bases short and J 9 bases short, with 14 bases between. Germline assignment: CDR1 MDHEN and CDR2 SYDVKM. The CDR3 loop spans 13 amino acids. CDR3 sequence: CASSLGQSPKAFF. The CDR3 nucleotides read TGTGCCAGCAGTTTGGGGCAATCCCCCAAAGCTTTCTTT.

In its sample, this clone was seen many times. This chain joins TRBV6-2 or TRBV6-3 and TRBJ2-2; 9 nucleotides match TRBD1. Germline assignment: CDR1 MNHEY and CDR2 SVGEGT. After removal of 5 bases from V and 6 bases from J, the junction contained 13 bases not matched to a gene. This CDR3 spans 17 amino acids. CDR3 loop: CASSIFPGQGYAGELFF. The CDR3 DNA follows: TGTGCCAGCAGTATTTTTCCGGGACAGGGTTACGCCGGGGAGCTGTTTTTT.

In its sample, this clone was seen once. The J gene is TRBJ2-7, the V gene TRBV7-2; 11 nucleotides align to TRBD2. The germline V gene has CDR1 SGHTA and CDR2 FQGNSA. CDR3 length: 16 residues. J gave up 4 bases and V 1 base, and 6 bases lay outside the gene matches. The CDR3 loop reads CASSLVAGGDLYEQYF. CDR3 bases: TGTGCCAGCAGCTTAGTAGCGGGAGGGGACTTGTACGAGCAGTACTTC.

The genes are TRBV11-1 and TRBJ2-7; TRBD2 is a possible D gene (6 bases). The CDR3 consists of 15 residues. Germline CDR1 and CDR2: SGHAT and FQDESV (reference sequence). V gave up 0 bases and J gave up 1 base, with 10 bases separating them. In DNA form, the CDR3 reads TGTGCCAGCAGCTTAGCGGGAGGTGGTTCCTACGAGCAGTACTTC. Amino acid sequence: CASSLAGGGSYEQYF.

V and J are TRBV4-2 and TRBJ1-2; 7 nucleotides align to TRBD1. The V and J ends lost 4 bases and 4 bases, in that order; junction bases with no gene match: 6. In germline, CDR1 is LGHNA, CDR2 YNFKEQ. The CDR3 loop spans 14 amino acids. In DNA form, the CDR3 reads TGTGCCAGCAGCCGGTCAGGACAGGCCTATGGCTACACCTTC. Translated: CASSRSGQAYGYTF.

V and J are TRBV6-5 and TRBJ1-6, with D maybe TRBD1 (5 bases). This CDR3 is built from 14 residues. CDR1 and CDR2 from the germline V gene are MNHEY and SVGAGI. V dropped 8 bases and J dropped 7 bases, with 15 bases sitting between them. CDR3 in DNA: TGTGCCAGCGGGGCCCCCCGAGGAAATTCACCCCTCCACTTT. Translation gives CASGAPRGNSPLHF.

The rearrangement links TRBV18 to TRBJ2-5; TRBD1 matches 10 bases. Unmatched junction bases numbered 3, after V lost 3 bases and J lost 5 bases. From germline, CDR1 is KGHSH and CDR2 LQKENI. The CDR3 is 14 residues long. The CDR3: CASSPTGGAETQYF. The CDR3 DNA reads TGTGCCAGCTCACCGACAGGGGGCGCCGAGACCCAGTACTTC.

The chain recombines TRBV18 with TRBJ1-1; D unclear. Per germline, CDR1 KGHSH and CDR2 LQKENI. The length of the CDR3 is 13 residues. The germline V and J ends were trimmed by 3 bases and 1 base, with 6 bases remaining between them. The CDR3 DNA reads TGTGCCAGCTCACCCATCAGGAACACTGAAGCTTTCTTT. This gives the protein CASSPIRNTEAFF.

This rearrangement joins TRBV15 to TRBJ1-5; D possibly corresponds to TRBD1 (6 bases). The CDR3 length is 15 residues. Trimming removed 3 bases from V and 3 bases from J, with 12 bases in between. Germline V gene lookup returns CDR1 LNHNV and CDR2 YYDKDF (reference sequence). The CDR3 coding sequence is TGTGCCACCAGCAGGGATGGACAGATCAATCAGCCCCAGCATTTT. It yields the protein CATSRDGQINQPQHF.

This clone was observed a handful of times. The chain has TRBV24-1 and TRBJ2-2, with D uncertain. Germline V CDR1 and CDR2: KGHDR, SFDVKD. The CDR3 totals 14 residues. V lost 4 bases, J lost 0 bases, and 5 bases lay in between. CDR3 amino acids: CATSDPSNTGELFF. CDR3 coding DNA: TGTGCCACCAGTGACCCATCGAACACCGGGGAGCTGTTTTTT.

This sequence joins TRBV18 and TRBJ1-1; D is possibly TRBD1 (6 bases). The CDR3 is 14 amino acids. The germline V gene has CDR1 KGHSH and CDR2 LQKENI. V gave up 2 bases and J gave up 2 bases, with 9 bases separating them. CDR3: CASSPAGVNTEAFF. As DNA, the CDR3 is TGTGCCAGCTCACCAGCAGGGGTTAACACTGAAGCTTTCTTT.

In DNA, the CDR3 is TGTGCCAGCAGAAGGACAGGGGGAATCCACGAGCAGTACTTC. This gives the protein CASRRTGGIHEQYF. J is TRBJ2-7 and V is TRBV27, with 10 positions matching TRBD1. V lost 6 bases, J lost 5 bases, and 7 bases stayed unmatched. This CDR3 has 14 amino acids. The germline V gene encodes CDR1 MNHEY and CDR2 SMNVEV (reference sequence).

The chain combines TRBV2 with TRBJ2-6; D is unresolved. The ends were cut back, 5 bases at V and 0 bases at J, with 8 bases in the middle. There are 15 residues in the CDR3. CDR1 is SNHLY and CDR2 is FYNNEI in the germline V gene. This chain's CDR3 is CASSPILSGANVLTF. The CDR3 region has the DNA TGTGCCAGCAGTCCAATACTCTCTGGGGCCAACGTCCTGACTTTC.

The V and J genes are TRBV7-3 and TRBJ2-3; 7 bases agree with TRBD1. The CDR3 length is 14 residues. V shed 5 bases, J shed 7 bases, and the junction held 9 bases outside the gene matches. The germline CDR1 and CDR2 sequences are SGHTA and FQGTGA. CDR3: CASSPRAGGNTQYF. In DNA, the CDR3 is TGTGCCAGCAGCCCCCGGGCAGGGGGAAATACGCAGTATTTT.

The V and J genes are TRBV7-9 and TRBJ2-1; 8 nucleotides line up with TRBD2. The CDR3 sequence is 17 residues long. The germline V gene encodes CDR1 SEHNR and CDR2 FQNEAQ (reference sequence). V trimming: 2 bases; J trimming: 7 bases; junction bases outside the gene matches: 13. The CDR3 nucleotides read TGTGCCAGCAGCTTAATCCCTCCTGTGGTAGCGGGAAATGAGCAGTTCTTC. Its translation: CASSLIPPVVAGNEQFF.

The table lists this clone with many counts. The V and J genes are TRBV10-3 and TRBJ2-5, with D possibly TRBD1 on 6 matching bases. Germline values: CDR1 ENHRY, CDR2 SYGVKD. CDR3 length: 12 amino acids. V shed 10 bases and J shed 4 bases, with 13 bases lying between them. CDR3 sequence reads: CASTGSGETQYF. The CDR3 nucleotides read TGTGCCAGCACAGGGTCTGGAGAGACCCAGTACTTC.

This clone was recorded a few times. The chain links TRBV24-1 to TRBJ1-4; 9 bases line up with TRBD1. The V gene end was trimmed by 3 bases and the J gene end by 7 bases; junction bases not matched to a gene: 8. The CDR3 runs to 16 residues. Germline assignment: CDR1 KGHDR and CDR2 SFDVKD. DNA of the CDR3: TGTGCCACCAGTGATCCGGGACAGGGTTCTGGTGAAAAACTGTTTTTT. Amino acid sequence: CATSDPGQGSGEKLFF.